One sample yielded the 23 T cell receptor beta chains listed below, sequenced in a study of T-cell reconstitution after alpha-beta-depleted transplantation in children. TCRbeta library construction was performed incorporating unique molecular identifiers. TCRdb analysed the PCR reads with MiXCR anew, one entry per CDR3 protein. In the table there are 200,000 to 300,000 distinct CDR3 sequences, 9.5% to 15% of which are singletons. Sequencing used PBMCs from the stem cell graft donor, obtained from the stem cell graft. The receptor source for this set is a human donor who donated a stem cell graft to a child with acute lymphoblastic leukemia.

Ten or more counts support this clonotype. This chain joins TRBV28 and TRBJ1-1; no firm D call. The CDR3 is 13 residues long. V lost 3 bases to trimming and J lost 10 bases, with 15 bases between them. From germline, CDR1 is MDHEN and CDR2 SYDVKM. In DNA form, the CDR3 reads TGTGCCAGCAGTTTGGGTCAGGCCTGGGGAGCTTTCTTT. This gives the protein CASSLGQAWGAFF.

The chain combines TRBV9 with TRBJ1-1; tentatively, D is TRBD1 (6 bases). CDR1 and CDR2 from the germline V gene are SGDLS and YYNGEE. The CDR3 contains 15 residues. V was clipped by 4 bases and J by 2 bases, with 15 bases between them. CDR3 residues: CASSLEGRGNTEAFF. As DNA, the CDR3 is TGTGCCAGCAGCTTAGAGGGCAGGGGAAACACTGAAGCTTTCTTT.

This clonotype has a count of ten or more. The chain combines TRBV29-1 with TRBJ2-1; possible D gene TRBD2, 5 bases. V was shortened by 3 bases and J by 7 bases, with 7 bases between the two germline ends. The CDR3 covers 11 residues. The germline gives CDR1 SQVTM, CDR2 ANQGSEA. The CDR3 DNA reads TGCAGCGTTGATGGCGGGAATGAGCAGTTCTTC. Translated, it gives CSVDGGNEQFF.

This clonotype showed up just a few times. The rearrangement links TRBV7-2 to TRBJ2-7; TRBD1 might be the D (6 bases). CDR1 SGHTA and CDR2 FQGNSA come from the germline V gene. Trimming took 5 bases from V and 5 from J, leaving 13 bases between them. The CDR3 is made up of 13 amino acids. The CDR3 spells CASSPYRVHEQYF. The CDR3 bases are TGTGCCAGCAGCCCCTACAGGGTCCACGAGCAGTACTTC.

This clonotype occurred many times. The CDR3 nucleotides read TGTGCCAGCAGCTTGGGGACTAGCGGGAAGAGCACAGATACGCAGTATTTT. Amino acid sequence: CASSLGTSGKSTDTQYF. The V and J genes are TRBV5-6 and TRBJ2-3, with 12 bases identical to TRBD2. The CDR3 length is 17 residues. Per the germline V gene, CDR1 is SGHDT and CDR2 is YYEEEE. Germline trimming cut 0 bases from V and 0 bases from J; bases unmatched to any gene: 2.

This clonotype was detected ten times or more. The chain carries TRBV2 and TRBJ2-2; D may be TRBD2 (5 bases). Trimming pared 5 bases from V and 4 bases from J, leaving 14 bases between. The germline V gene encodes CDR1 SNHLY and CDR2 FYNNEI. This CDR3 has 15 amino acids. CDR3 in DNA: TGTGCCAGCAGTCCCGGCACTAGGAGCACCGGGGAGCTGTTTTTT. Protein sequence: CASSPGTRSTGELFF.

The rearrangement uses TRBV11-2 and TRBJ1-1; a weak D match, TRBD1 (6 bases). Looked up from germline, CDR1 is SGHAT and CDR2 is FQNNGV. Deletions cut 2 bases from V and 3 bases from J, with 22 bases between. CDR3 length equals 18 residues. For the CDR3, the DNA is TGTGCCAGCAGCTTATTAGGGAAACAGGGAGTGAAAGACACTGAAGCTTTCTTT. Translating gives CASSLLGKQGVKDTEAFF.

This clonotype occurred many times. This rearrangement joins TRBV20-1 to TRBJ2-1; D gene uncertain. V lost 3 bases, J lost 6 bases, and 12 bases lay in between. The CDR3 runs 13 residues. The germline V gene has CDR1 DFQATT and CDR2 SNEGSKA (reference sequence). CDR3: CSASSRELNEQFF. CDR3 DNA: TGCAGTGCTAGCAGTAGGGAACTCAATGAGCAGTTCTTC.

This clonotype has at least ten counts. CDR3 region: CASSLDTSGPTREQYF. CDR3 DNA: TGTGCCAGCAGCCTAGACACTAGCGGGCCGACTCGGGAGCAGTACTTC. This rearrangement joins TRBV7-2 to TRBJ2-7, with 9 bases matching TRBD2. V shed 5 bases, J shed 7 bases, and the junction held 15 bases outside the gene matches. Germline V gene data show CDR1 as SGHTA and CDR2 as FQGNSA. This CDR3 region has 16 residues.

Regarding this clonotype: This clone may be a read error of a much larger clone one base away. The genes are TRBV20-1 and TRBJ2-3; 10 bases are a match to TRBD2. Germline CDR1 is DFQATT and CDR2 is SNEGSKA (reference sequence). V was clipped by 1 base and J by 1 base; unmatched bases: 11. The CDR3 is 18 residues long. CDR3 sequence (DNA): TGCAGTGCTAGAGGGGGGCTAGCGGGAGAATCTGGCACAGATACGCAGTATTTT. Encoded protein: CSARGGLAGESGTDTQYF.

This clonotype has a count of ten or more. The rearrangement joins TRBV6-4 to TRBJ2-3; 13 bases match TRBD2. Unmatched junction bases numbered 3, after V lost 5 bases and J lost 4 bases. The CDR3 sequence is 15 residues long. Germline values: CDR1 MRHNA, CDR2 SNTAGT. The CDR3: CASSRTSGSADTQYF. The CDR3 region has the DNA TGTGCCAGCAGTCGGACTAGCGGGAGTGCAGATACGCAGTATTTT.

The CDR3 spells CATSDVGLHEQYF. The DNA of the CDR3 is TGTGCCACCAGTGATGTAGGGCTCCACGAGCAGTACTTC. The J gene is TRBJ2-7, the V gene TRBV24-1; unclear D gene. The CDR3 contains 13 residues. Trimming cost V 3 bases and J 5 bases, with 10 bases left between them. Germline CDR1 KGHDR, CDR2 SFDVKD.

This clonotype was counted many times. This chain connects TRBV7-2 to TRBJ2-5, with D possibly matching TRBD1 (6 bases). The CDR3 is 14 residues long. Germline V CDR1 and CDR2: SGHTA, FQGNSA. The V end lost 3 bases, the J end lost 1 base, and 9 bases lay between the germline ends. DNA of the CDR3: TGTGCCAGCAGCTTTCCGGACAGCCAAGAGACCCAGTACTTC. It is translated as CASSFPDSQETQYF.

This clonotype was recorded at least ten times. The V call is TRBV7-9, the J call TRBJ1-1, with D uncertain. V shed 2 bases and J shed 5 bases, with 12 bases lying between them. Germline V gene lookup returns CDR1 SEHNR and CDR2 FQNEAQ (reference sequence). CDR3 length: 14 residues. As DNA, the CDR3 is TGTGCCAGCAGCTTATGGGAATCCGGGACTGAAGCTTTCTTT. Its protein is CASSLWESGTEAFF.

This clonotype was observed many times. CDR3 DNA: TGCAGCGTCCACCCAGGGGACCAAAACTATGGCTACACCTTC. Its protein is CSVHPGDQNYGYTF. The chain carries TRBV29-1 and TRBJ1-2; tentative D call: TRBD1 (6 bases). The CDR3 loop spans 14 amino acids. Per germline, CDR1 SQVTM and CDR2 ANQGSEA. V was trimmed by 6 bases and J by 2 bases, leaving 16 bases between them.

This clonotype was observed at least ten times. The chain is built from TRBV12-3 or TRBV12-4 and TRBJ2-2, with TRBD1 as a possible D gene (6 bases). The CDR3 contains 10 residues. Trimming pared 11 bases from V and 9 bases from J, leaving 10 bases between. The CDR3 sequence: CAVQGRELFF. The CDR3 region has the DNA TGTGCCGTACAGGGCCGGGAGCTGTTTTTT.

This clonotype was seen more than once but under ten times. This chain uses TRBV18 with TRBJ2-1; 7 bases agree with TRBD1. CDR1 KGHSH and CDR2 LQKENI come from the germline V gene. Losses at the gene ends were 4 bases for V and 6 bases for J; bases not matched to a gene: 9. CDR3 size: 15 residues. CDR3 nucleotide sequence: TGTGCCAGCTCACGTACCGGGACAGCCTTCAATGAGCAGTTCTTC. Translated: CASSRTGTAFNEQFF.

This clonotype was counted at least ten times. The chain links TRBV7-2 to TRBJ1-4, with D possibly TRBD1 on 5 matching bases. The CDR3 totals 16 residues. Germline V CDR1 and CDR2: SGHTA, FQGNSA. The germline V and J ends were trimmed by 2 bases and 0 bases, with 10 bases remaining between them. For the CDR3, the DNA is TGTGCCAGCAGCTTAAATGGGGGTGCAACTAATGAAAAACTGTTTTTT. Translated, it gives CASSLNGGATNEKLFF.

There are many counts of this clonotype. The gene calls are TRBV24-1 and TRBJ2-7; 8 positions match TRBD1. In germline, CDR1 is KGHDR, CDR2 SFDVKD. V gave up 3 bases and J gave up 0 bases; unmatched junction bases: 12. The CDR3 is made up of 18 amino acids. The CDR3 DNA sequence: TGTGCCACCAGTGATCCTAGTCGACAGGGGAAGAGCTCCTACGAGCAGTACTTC. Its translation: CATSDPSRQGKSSYEQYF.

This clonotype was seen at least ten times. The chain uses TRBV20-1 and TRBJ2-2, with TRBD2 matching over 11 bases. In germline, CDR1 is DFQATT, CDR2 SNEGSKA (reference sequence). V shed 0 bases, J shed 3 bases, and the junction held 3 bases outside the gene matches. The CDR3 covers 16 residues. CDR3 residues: CSARDQLAGDTGELFF. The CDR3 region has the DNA TGCAGTGCTAGAGATCAACTAGCGGGAGACACCGGGGAGCTGTTTTTT.

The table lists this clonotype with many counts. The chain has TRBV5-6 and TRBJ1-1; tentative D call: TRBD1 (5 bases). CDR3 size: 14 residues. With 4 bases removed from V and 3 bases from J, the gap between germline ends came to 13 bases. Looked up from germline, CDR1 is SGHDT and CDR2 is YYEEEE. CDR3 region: CASSEDNFYTEAFF. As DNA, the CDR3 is TGTGCCAGCAGCGAGGACAATTTCTACACTGAAGCTTTCTTT.

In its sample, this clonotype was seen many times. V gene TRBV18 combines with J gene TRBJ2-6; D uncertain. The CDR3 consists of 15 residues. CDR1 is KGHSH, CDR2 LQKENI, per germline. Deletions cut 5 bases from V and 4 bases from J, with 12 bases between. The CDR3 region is CASSSFSAGANVLTF. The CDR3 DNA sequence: TGTGCCAGCTCATCTTTTTCAGCGGGGGCCAACGTCCTGACTTTC. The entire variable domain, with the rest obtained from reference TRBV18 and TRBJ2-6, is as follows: NAGVMQNPRHLVRRRGQEARLRCSPMKGHSHVYWYRQLPEEGLKFMVYLQKENIIDESGMPKERFSAEFPKEGPSILRIQQVVRGDSAAYFCASSSFSAGANVLTFGAGSRLTVL.

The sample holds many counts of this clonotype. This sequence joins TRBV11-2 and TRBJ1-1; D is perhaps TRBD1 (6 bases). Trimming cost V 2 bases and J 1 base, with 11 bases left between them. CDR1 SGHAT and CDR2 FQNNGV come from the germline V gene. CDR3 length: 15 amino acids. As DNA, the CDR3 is TGTGCCAGCAGCTTAACAGGGACGGGGAACACTGAAGCTTTCTTT. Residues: CASSLTGTGNTEAFF.